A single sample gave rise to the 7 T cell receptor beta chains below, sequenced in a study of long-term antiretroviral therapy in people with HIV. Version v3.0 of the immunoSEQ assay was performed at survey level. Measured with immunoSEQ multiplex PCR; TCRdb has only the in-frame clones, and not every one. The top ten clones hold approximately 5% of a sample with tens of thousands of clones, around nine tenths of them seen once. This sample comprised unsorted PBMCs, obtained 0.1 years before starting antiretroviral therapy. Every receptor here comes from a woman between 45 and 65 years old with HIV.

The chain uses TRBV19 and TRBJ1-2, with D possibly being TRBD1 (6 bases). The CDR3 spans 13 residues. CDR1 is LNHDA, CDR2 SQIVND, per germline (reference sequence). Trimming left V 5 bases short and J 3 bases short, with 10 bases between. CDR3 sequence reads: CASSARGDYGYTF. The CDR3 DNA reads TGTGCCAGTAGTGCCAGGGGTGACTATGGCTACACCTTC. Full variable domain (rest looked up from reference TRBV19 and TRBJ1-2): DGGITQSPKYLFRKEGQNVTLSCEQNLNHDAMYWYRQDPGQGLRLIYYSQIVNDFQKGDIAEGYSVSREKKESFPLTVTSAQKNPTAFYLCASSARGDYGYTFGSGTRLTVV.

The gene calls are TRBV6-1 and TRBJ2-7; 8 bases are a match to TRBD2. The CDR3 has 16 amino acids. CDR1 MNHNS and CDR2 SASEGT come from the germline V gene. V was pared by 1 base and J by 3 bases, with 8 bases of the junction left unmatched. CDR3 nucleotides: TGTGCCAGCAGTGAAGGGGGTAGCGGGAATTACTACGAGCAGTACTTC. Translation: CASSEGGSGNYYEQYF.

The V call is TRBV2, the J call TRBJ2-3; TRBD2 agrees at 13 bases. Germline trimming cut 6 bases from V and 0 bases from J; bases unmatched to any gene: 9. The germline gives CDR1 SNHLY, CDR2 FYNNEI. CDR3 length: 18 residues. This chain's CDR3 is CASSTLAGGRTSTDTQYF. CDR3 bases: TGTGCCAGCAGCACACTAGCGGGGGGGAGAACTAGCACAGATACGCAGTATTTT.

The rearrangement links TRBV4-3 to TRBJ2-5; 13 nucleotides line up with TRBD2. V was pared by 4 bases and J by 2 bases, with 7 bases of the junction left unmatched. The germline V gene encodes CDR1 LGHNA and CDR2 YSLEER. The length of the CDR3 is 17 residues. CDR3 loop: CASSRRTSGGGQETQYF. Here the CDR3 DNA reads TGCGCCAGCAGCCGACGGACTAGCGGGGGTGGGCAAGAGACCCAGTACTTC.

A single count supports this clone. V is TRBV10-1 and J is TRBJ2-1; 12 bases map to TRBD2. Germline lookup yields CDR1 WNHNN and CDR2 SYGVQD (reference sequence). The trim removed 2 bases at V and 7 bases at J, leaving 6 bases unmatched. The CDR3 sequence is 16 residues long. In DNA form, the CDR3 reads TGCGCCAGCAGTGAGGGACTAGCGGGGTTCCGAAATGAGCAGTTCTTC. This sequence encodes CASSEGLAGFRNEQFF.

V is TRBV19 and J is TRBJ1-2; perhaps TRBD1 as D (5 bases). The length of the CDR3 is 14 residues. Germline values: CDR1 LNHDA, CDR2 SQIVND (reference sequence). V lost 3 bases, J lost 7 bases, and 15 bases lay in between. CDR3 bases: TGTGCCAGTAGTATTGGATTAAGGAGGGGTGGCTACACCTTC. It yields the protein CASSIGLRRGGYTF.

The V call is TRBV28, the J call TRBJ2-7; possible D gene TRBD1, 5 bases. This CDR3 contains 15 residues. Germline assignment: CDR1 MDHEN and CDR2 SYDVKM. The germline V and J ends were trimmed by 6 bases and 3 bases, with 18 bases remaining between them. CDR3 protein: CASSAAMGLGYEQYF. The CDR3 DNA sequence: TGTGCCAGCAGCGCGGCGATGGGGCTGGGCTACGAGCAGTACTTC.